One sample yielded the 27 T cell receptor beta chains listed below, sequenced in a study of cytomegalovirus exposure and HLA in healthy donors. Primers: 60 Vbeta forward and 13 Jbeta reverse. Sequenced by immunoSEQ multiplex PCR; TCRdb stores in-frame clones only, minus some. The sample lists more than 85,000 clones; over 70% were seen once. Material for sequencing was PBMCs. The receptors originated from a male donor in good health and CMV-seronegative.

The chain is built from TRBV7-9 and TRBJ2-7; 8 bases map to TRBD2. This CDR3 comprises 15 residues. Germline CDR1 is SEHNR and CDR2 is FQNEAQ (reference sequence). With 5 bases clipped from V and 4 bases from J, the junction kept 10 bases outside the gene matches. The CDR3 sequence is CASSPRVAGQYEQYF. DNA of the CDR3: TGTGCCAGCAGCCCACGGGTAGCGGGACAATACGAGCAGTACTTC.

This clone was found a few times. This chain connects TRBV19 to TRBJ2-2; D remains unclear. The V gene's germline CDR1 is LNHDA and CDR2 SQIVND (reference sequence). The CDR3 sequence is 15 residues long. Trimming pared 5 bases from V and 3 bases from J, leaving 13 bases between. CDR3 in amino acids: CASSYLGSDTGELFF. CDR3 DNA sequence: TGTGCCAGTAGTTACTTAGGAAGCGACACCGGGGAGCTGTTTTTT.

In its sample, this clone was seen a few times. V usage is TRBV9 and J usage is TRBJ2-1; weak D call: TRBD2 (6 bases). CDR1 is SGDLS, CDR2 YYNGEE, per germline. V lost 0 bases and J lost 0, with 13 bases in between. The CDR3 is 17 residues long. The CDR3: CASSVVDSGSSYNEQFF. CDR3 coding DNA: TGTGCCAGCAGCGTAGTGGATAGCGGTAGCTCCTACAATGAGCAGTTCTTC.

This CDR3 reads CASSDPYDRITYEQYF. CDR3 DNA sequence: TGTGCCAGCAGCGACCCTTATGACAGGATTACCTACGAGCAGTACTTC. This sequence joins TRBV28 and TRBJ2-7; D is possibly TRBD1 (6 bases). V lost 6 bases to trimming and J lost 2 bases, with 20 bases between them. The CDR3 is made up of 16 amino acids. Germline CDR1 reads MDHEN; CDR2 reads SYDVKM.

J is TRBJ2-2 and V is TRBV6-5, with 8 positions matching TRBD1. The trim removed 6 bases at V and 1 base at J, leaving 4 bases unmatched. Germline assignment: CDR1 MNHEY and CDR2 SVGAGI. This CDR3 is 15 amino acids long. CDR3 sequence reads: CASSYGTGNTGELFF. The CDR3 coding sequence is TGTGCCAGCAGCTACGGGACAGGGAACACCGGGGAGCTGTTTTTT.

The DNA for the CDR3 is TGTGCCAGCAGACCCGGGACTTTGGCCTACGAGCAGTACTTC. Translating gives CASRPGTLAYEQYF. The V and J genes are TRBV7-9 and TRBJ2-5, with a weak D call TRBD2 (6 bases). The J call may not be correct, given that the DNA end is closer to TRBJ2-7. Germline V gives CDR1 SEHNR, CDR2 FQNEAQ (reference sequence). This CDR3 has 14 residues.

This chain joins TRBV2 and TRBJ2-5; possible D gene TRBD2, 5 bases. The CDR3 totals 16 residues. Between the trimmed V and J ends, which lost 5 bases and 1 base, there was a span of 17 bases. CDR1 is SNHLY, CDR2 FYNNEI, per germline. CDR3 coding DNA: TGTGCCAGCAGTCGAGGGTTAACCGATACCCAAGAGACCCAGTACTTC. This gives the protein CASSRGLTDTQETQYF. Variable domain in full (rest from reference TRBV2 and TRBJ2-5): EPEVTQTPSHQVTQMGQEVILRCVPISNHLYFYWYRQILGQKVEFLVSFYNNEISEKSEIFDDQFSVERPDGSNFTLKIRSTKLEDSAMYFCASSRGLTDTQETQYFGPGTRLLVL.

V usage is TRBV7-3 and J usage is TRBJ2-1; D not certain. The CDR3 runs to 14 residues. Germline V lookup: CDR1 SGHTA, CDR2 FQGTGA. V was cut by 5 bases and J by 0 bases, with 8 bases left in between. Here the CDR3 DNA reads TGTGCCAGCAGCCCCCGCGGCTCCTACAATGAGCAGTTCTTC. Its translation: CASSPRGSYNEQFF.

The CDR3, as DNA: TGTGCCAGCAGCCCTCGCGGTAGCGGGAGCCCGGGGGAGACCCAGTACTTC. Translation: CASSPRGSGSPGETQYF. The chain couples TRBV9 to TRBJ2-5; 9 nucleotides line up with TRBD2. The V segment lost 4 bases and the J segment 5 bases; nucleotides outside the gene matches: 15. From germline, CDR1 is SGDLS and CDR2 YYNGEE. The CDR3 has 17 residues.

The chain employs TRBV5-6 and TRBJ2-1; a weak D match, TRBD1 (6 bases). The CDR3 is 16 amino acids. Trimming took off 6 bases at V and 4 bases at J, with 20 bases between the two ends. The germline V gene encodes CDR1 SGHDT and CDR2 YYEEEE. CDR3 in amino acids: CASTLWGQSSYNEQFF. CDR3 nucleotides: TGTGCCAGCACGCTCTGGGGGCAGTCGTCGTACAATGAGCAGTTCTTC. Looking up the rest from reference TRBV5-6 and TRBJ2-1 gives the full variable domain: DAGVTQSPTHLIKTRGQQVTLRCSPKSGHDTVSWYQQALGQGPQFIFQYYEEEERQRGNFPDRFSGHQFPNYSSELNVNALLLGDSALYLCASTLWGQSSYNEQFFGPGTRLTVL.

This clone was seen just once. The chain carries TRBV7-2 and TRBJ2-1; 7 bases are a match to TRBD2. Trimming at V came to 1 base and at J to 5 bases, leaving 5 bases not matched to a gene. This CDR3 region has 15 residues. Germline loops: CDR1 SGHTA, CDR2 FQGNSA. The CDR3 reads CASSLVAGVNNEQFF. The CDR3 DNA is TGTGCCAGCAGCTTAGTTGCGGGAGTAAACAATGAGCAGTTCTTC.

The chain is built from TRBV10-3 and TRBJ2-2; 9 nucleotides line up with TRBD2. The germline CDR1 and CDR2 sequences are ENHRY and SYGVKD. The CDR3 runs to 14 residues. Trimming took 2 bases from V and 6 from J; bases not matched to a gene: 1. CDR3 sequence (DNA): TGTGCCATCAGTGAGGTAGCGGGGGCCGGGGAGCTGTTTTTT. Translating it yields CAISEVAGAGELFF.

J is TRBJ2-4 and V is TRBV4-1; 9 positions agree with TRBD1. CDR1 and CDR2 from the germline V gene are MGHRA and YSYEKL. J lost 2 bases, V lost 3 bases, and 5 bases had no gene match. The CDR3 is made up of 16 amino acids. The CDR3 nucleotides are TGCGCCAGCAGCCAGCCGGGACAGGGTCCCAAAAACATTCAGTACTTC. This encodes CASSQPGQGPKNIQYF.

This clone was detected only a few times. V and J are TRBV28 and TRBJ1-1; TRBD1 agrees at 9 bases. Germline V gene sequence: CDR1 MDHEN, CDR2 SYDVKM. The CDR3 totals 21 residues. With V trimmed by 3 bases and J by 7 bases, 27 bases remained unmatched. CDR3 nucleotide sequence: TGTGCCAGCAGTTTTATGGATTTTGGTAGATTGTGGGGACAGGGTATCGTTGAAGCTTTCTTT. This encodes CASSFMDFGRLWGQGIVEAFF.

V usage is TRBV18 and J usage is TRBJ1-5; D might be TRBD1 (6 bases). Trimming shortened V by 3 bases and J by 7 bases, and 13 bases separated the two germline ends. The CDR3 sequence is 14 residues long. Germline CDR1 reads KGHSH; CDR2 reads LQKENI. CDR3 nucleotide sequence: TGTGCCAGCTCACCTTCAGGGGTTGGACAGCCCCAGCATTTT. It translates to CASSPSGVGQPQHF.

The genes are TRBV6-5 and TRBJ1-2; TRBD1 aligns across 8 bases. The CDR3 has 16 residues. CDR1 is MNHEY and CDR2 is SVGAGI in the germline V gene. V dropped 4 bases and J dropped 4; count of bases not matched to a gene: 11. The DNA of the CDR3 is TGTGCCAGCAGTTCCCCCCGACAGGGGCGAGGCTATGGCTACACCTTC. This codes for CASSSPRQGRGYGYTF.

CDR3 residues: CASSSLADQETQYF. The CDR3 coding sequence is TGTGCCAGCAGCTCGCTAGCGGACCAAGAGACCCAGTACTTC. The chain links TRBV11-3 to TRBJ2-5, with 7 positions matching TRBD2. In germline, CDR1 is SGHNT, CDR2 YENEEA. Trimming at V came to 4 bases and at J to 0 bases, leaving 2 bases not matched to a gene. CDR3 length equals 14 residues.

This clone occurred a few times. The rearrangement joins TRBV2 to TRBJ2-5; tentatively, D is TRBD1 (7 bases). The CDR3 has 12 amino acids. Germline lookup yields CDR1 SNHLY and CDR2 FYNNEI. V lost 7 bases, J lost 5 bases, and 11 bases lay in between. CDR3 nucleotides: TGTGCCAGCACAGGGGGGTTGGAGACCCAGTACTTC. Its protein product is CASTGGLETQYF.

CDR3 sequence (DNA): TGTGCCAGCACCCCTCAGGACACTGAAGCTTTCTTT. Translated, it gives CASTPQDTEAFF. The chain joins TRBV28 to TRBJ1-1; D is undetermined. Germline V gene sequence: CDR1 MDHEN, CDR2 SYDVKM. This CDR3 region has 12 residues. V lost 7 bases and J lost 3, with 9 bases in between.

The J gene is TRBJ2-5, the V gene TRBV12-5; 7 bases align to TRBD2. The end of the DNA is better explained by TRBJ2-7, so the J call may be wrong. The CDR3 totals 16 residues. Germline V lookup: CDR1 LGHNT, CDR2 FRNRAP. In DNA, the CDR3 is TGTGCTAGTGGTTTGACCCGAGCGGGACCCTCCTACGAGCAGTACTTC. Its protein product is CASGLTRAGPSYEQYF.

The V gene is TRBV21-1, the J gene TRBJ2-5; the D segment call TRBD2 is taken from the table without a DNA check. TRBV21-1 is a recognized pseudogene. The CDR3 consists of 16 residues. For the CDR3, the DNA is TGTGCCAGCAGCAAAGGGCGGGAGGGCCCTTGGGAGACCCAGTACTTC. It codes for CASSKGREGPWETQYF.

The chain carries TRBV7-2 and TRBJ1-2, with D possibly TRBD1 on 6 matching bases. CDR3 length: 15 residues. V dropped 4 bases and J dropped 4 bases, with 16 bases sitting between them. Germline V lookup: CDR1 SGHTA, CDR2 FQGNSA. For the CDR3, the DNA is TGTGCCAGCAGCTCTCGCCGTCAGGGGACCTATGGCTACACCTTC. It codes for CASSSRRQGTYGYTF.

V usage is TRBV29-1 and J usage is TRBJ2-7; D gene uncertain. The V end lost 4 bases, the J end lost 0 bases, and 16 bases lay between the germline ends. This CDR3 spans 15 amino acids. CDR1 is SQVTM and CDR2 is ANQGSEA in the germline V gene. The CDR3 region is CSVVFSLTNSYEQYF. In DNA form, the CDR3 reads TGCAGCGTTGTTTTCTCCCTCACTAACTCCTACGAGCAGTACTTC.

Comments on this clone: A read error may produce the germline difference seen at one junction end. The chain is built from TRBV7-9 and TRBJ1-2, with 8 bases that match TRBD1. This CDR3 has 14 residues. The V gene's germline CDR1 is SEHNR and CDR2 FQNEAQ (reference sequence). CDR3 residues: CSSSSAGGGYGYTF. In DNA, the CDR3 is TGTTCCAGCAGCTCTGCAGGGGGCGGCTATGGCTACACCTTC. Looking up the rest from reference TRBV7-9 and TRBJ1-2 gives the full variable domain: DTGVSQNPRHKITKRGQNVTFRCDPISEHNRLYWYRQTLGQGPEFLTYFQNEAQLEKSRLLSDRFSAERPKGSFSTLEIQRTEQGDSAMYLCSSSSAGGGYGYTFGSGTRLTVV.

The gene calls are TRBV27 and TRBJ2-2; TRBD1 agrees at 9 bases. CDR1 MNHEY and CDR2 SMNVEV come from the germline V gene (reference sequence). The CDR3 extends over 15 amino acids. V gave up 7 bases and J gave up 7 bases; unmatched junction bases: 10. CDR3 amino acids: CASKPWTGVDGELFF. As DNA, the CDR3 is TGTGCCAGCAAACCTTGGACAGGGGTCGACGGGGAGCTGTTTTTT.

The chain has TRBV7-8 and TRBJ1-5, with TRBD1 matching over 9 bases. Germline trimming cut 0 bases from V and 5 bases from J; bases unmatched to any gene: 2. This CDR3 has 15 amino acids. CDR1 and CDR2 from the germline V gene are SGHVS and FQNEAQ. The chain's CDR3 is CASSLADRGYQPQHF. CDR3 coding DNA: TGTGCCAGCAGCTTAGCGGACAGGGGATATCAGCCCCAGCATTTT.

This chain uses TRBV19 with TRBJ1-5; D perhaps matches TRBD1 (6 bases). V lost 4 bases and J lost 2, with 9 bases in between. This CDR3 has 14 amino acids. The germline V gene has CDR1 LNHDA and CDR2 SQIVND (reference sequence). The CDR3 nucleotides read TGTGCCAGTAGTACAAGGACAGGCAATCAGCCCCAGCATTTT. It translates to CASSTRTGNQPQHF.